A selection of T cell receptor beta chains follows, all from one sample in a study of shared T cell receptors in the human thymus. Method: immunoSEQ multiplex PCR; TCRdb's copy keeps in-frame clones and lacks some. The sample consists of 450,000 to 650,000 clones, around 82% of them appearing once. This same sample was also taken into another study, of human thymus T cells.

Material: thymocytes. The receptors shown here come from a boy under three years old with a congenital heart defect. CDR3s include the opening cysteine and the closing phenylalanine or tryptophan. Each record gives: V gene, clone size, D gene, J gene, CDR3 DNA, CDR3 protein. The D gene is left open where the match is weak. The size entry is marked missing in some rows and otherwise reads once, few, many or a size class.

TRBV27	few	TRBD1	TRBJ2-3	TGTGCCAGCAGTTGGACAGGGGTCGAAGATACGCAGTATTTT	CASSWTGVEDTQYF
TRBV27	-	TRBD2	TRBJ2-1	TGTGCCAGCACCTATTTGGGCGGGAGAAATGAGCAGTTCTTC	CASTYLGGRNEQFF
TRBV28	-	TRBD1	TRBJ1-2	TGTGCCAGCAGACGGACAGGGCCCTATAACTATGGCTACACCTTC	CASRRTGPYNYGYTF
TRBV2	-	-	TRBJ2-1	TGTGCCAGCAGTGCTGGAAGGGCCCGGGGTGGGGATGAGCAGTTCTTC	CASSAGRARGGDEQFF
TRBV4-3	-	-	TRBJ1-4	TGCGCCAGCAGCCAAAACCCAGGGCGGACTAATGAAAAACTGTTTTTT	CASSQNPGRTNEKLFF
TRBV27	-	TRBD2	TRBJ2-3	TGTGCCAGCAGAAGGACTAGCGGGAGAGATACGCAGTATTTT	CASRRTSGRDTQYF
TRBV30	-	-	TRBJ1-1	TGTGCCTGGACCGGGACTGAAGCTTTCTTT	CAWTGTEAFF
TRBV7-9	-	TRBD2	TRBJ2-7	TGTGCCAGCAGGGAGCGGGAGGGAAACTACGAGCAGTACTTC	CASREREGNYEQYF
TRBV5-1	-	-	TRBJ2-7	TGCGCCAGCAGCTTGGCGTCGAAGCTGTACGAGCAGTACTTC	CASSLASKLYEQYF
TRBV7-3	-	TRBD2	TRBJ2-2	TGTGCCAGCAGCAAAGCCGCAGCGGGAAGGCTTATAAGCACCGGGGAGCTGTTTTTT	CASSKAAAGRLISTGELFF
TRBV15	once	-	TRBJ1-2	TGTGCCACCAGCAGACCCCCCGAATCCGGACTTTTTACGGGTGGCTACACCTTC	CATSRPPESGLFTGGYTF
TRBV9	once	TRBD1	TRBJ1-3	TGTGCCAGCAGCGGGACTTGGGACAGCCAAACCTCTGGAAACACCATATATTTT	CASSGTWDSQTSGNTIYF
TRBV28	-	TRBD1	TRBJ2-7	TGTGCCAGCAGTTTACCGGGACAGGGGACAACCTACGAGCAGTACTTC	CASSLPGQGTTYEQYF
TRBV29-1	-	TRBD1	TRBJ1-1	TGCAGCGTTGAAGATGGACAGGGGGTAGGAGCTTTCTTT	CSVEDGQGVGAFF
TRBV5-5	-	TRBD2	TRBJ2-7	TGTGCCAGCCGTGGCGGGAGAACGGGGTACGAGCAGTACTTC	CASRGGRTGYEQYF
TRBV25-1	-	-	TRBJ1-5	TGTGCCAGCAGTCCCGAGAGGTCAAGGGGAAAAGATCAGCCCCAGCATTTT	CASSPERSRGKDQPQHF
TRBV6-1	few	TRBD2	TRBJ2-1	TGTGCCAGCAGGGCCCGGGGGGGGCTCAATGAGCAGTTCTTC	CASRARGGLNEQFF
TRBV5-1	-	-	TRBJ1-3	TGCGCCAGCAGCTCGACAAGCTCTGGAAACACCATATATTTT	CASSSTSSGNTIYF
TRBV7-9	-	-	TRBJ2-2	TGTGCCAGCAGCCCGCGGGCCTCGGGGACCGGGGAGCTGTTTTTT	CASSPRASGTGELFF
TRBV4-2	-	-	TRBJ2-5	TGTGCCAGCAGCCATCCAAAGAGATCGACCGGGAGCTGGAAGACCCAGTACTTC	CASSHPKRSTGSWKTQYF
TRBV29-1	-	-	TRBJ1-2	TGCAGCGTTTCACAGGGTACCCCTCTCCTTATATATGGCTACACCTTC	CSVSQGTPLLIYGYTF
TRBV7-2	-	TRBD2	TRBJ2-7	TGTGCCAGCAGCTTGACTAGCGGAGGGCCTCTCTACTACGAGCAGTACTTC	CASSLTSGGPLYYEQYF
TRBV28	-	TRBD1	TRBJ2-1	TGTGCCAGCAGTCAGGACAGGGGGGACAATGAGCAGTTCTTC	CASSQDRGDNEQFF
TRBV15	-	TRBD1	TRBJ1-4	TGTGCCACCAGCAGCTCGGACAGGGAAAAGGAAAAACTGTTTTTT	CATSSSDREKEKLFF
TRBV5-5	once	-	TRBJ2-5	TGTGCCAGCAGAGGCAGCCCCCTCTCGATGGGAGCCCAGTACTTC	CASRGSPLSMGAQYF
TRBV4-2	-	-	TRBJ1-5	TGTGCCAGCAGCCAAGATGGGCCCGAAGGTCAGCCCCAGCATTTT	CASSQDGPEGQPQHF
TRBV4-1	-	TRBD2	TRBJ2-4	TGCGCCAGCAGCCAAGATTTTGCGACTAGCGAGGGTGGTGCCATTCAGTACTTC	CASSQDFATSEGGAIQYF
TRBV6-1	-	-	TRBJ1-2	TGTGCCAGCAGCCGCGGTTTGGTGAATAACTATGGCTACACCTTC	CASSRGLVNNYGYTF